The rows below give T cell receptor beta chains drawn from one sample of a study of shared clonotypes between healthy human individuals. The assay was immunoSEQ multiplex PCR, and TCRdb's table has in-frame clones only and misses some. The data hold about 2.3 million clones, with roughly 92% observed a single time. Sequencing was carried out using naive CD4+ T cells from PBMCs. The receptors here all came from a man in his late teens or twenties in good health. Some clones in this sample may be carry-over from other donors' samples. CDR3s include the opening cysteine and the closing phenylalanine or tryptophan. A D gene is named only where the DNA matches it firmly.

D: -; J: TRBJ1-1; V: TRBV2; length: 12; CDR3: CASSRTDGEAFF; DNA: TGTGCCAGCAGTCGGACGGATGGTGAAGCTTTCTTT
D: -; J: TRBJ2-3; V: TRBV5-4; length: 13; CDR3: CASSFRGDDTQYF; DNA: TGTGCCAGCAGCTTCAGGGGGGACGATACGCAGTATTTT
D: -; J: TRBJ2-2; V: TRBV5-1; length: 15; CDR3: CASSKQQGGGGELFF; DNA: TGCGCCAGCAGCAAACAACAGGGAGGAGGCGGGGAGCTGTTTTTT
D: -; J: TRBJ1-4; V: TRBV5-1; length: 15; CDR3: CASSLEGGRAEKLFF; DNA: TGCGCCAGCAGCTTGGAGGGCGGACGGGCCGAAAAACTGTTTTTT
D: TRBD1; J: TRBJ2-3; V: TRBV5-8; length: 13; CDR3: CASSWGQGDTQYF; DNA: TGTGCCAGCAGCTGGGGACAGGGGGATACGCAGTATTTT
D: -; J: TRBJ1-1; V: TRBV30; length: 13; CDR3: CAWSVQGNTEAFF; DNA: TGTGCCTGGAGCGTTCAGGGGAACACTGAAGCTTTCTTT
D: TRBD2; J: TRBJ2-1; V: TRBV29-1; length: 15; CDR3: CSVATVAGGPVEQFF; DNA: TGCAGCGTTGCTACGGTAGCGGGGGGGCCGGTGGAGCAGTTCTTC
D: TRBD2; J: TRBJ2-3; V: TRBV9; length: 15; CDR3: CASSRRLAGIDTQYF; DNA: TGTGCCAGCAGCAGACGACTAGCGGGGATAGATACGCAGTATTTT
D: TRBD1; J: TRBJ1-1; V: TRBV7-9; length: 13; CDR3: CASSGGTVTEAFF; DNA: TGTGCCAGCAGCGGGGGGACAGTCACTGAAGCTTTCTTT
D: -; J: TRBJ1-4; V: TRBV9; length: 14; CDR3: CASSVAAGNEKLFF; DNA: TGTGCCAGCAGCGTAGCGGCAGGTAATGAAAAACTGTTTTTT
D: TRBD1; J: TRBJ2-5; V: TRBV2; length: 14; CDR3: CASRARTGQETQYF; DNA: TGTGCCAGCAGGGCTAGGACAGGCCAAGAGACCCAGTACTTC
D: -; J: TRBJ2-3; V: TRBV5-1; length: 16; CDR3: CASSSVGGGREDTQYF; DNA: TGCGCCAGCAGCTCCGTGGGGGGCGGGAGAGAAGATACGCAGTATTTT